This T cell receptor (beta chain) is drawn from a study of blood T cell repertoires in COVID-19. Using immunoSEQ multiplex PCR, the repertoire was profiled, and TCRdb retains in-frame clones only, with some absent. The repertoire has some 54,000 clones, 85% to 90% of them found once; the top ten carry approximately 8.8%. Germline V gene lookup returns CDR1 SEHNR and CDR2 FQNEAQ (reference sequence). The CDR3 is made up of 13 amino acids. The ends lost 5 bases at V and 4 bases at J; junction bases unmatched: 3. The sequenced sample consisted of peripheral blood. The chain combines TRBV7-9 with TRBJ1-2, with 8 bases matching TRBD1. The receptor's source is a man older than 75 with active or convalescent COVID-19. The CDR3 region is CASSPGTGYGYTF. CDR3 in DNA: TGTGCCAGCAGCCCTGGGACAGGCTATGGCTACACCTTC.